Following are 22 T cell receptor beta chains from one sample sequenced in a study of response to subunit inactivated influenza vaccine. TCRdb processed the RT-PCR reads anew with MiXCR; each CDR3 protein has one entry. Of about 700,000 distinct CDR3 sequences detected, around 15% appear once; the ten largest clones hold about 7.6%. Material: PBMCs from blood, obtained 14 to 15 days before vaccination. The receptors originated from a man aged 50-60 years who received an inactivated influenza vaccine.

This chain joins TRBV20-1 and TRBJ2-5; no clear D. Trimming removed 0 bases from V and 5 bases from J, with 13 bases in between. Germline V CDR1 and CDR2: DFQATT, SNEGSKA (reference sequence). The CDR3 contains 14 residues. CDR3 in amino acids: CSARDQANLETQYF. DNA of the CDR3: TGCAGTGCTAGAGATCAGGCTAATCTTGAGACCCAGTACTTC.

This clonotype was seen at least ten times. CDR3 sequence: CASSLSQSYEQYF. The DNA for the CDR3 is TGTGCCAGCAGTTTAAGTCAGTCCTACGAGCAGTACTTC. The V and J genes are TRBV12-3 or TRBV12-4 and TRBJ2-7; D not certain. CDR3 length: 13 residues. Trimming stripped 2 bases from V and 1 base from J, with 6 bases between.

The chain has TRBV3-1 and TRBJ2-3; D is unclear. This CDR3 is built from 18 residues. Looked up from germline, CDR1 is LGHDT and CDR2 is YNNKEL (reference sequence). V dropped 4 bases and J dropped 0 bases, with 20 bases sitting between them. In DNA, the CDR3 is TGTGCCAGCAGCCCGACCCGAATTCTACGGTCTAGCACAGATACGCAGTATTTT. It translates to CASSPTRILRSSTDTQYF.

J is TRBJ1-2 and V is TRBV12-3 or TRBV12-4, with 8 bases identical to TRBD1. V trimming: 8 bases; J trimming: 4 bases; junction bases outside the gene matches: 15. This CDR3 is 16 amino acids long. The CDR3 DNA reads as TGTGCCAGCCATAAGGGGGACAGGATATTGACCTATGGCTACACCTTC. Its translation: CASHKGDRILTYGYTF.

In its sample, this clonotype was seen a few times. V usage is TRBV29-1 and J usage is TRBJ2-5; D may match TRBD1 or TRBD2 (5 bases each). Trimming took 0 bases from V and 5 from J, leaving 16 bases between them. Germline CDR1 SQVTM, CDR2 ANQGSEA. The CDR3 length is 15 residues. CDR3 coding DNA: TGCAGCGTTGAAGATCGGGGCAGGTGGGGGGAGACCCAGTACTTC. This sequence encodes CSVEDRGRWGETQYF.

The V and J genes are TRBV20-1 and TRBJ1-2; D uncertain. V dropped 4 bases and J dropped 3 bases, with 15 bases sitting between them. Germline V CDR1 and CDR2: DFQATT, SNEGSKA (reference sequence). CDR3 length equals 14 residues. CDR3 loop: CSAIFEGGYYGYTF. CDR3 in DNA: TGCAGTGCTATCTTCGAGGGAGGTTACTATGGCTACACCTTC.

V and J are TRBV30 and TRBJ2-3; no firm D call. Trimming stripped 2 bases from V and 0 bases from J, with 9 bases between. This CDR3 spans 14 amino acids. The germline gives CDR1 GTSNPN, CDR2 SVGIG (reference sequence). CDR3 coding DNA: TGTGCCTGGAGTCGCGTAACTAGCACAGATACGCAGTATTTT. Amino acids: CAWSRVTSTDTQYF.

This chain uses TRBV20-1 with TRBJ2-7, with 9 positions matching TRBD1. Germline CDR1 is DFQATT and CDR2 is SNEGSKA (reference sequence). The length of the CDR3 is 12 residues. V dropped 3 bases and J dropped 5; count of bases not matched to a gene: 2. In nucleotides, the CDR3 is TGCAGTGCTAGTTGGACAGGGGACGAGCAGTACTTC. This sequence encodes CSASWTGDEQYF.

The J gene is TRBJ2-5, the V gene TRBV7-2, with 9 bases identical to TRBD2. The J segment lost 1 base and the V segment lost 5 bases, leaving 8 bases of the junction unmatched. CDR1 is SGHTA, CDR2 FQGNSA, per germline. The CDR3 consists of 16 residues. CDR3 region: CASSPRLADFQETQYF. The CDR3 nucleotides read TGTGCCAGCAGCCCACGACTAGCGGACTTCCAAGAGACCCAGTACTTC.

This clonotype was detected only a few times. The chain carries TRBV4-3 and TRBJ2-7, with D possibly matching TRBD1 (6 bases). Germline CDR1 is LGHNA and CDR2 is YSLEER. Trimming pared 4 bases from V and 3 bases from J, leaving 13 bases between. The length of the CDR3 is 14 residues. The CDR3, as DNA: TGCGCCAGCAGCCGGACCCCGGACAGCTACGAGCAGTACTTC. It translates to CASSRTPDSYEQYF.

The chain joins TRBV11-3 to TRBJ2-3; D is possibly TRBD1 or TRBD2 (5 bases each). V gave up 4 bases and J gave up 2 bases, with 31 bases separating them. CDR3 size: 21 residues. Germline CDR1 reads SGHNT; CDR2 reads YENEEA. The CDR3 region has the DNA TGTGCCAGCAGCTCCCTTTCCGATTTTCGGGACCACGATAGGCCCACAGATACGCAGTATTTT. Protein product: CASSSLSDFRDHDRPTDTQYF.

The V and J genes are TRBV14 and TRBJ2-5; the match to TRBD2 covers 9 bases. Trimming at V came to 0 bases and at J to 8 bases, leaving 13 bases not matched to a gene. The CDR3 has 17 amino acids. Germline CDR1 and CDR2: SGHDN and FVKESK. CDR3 coding DNA: TGTGCCAGCAGCCAAGAACCAGCGGGGGGTGTCAAGAGAACCCAGTACTTC. This translates into CASSQEPAGGVKRTQYF.

The chain employs TRBV3-1 and TRBJ2-2; D is perhaps TRBD2 (5 bases). Germline-derived CDR1 and CDR2 are LGHDT and YNNKEL (reference sequence). The CDR3 extends over 16 amino acids. V was cut by 0 bases and J by 3 bases, with 11 bases left in between. CDR3 sequence (DNA): TGTGCCAGCAGCCAAGAAACGGGAACCCACACCGGGGAGCTGTTTTTT. Its translation is CASSQETGTHTGELFF.

This clonotype has just a few counts. The V call is TRBV4-2, the J call TRBJ2-1, with D perhaps being TRBD1 or TRBD2 (5 bases each). V shed 2 bases and J shed 7 bases, with 12 bases lying between them. Germline loops: CDR1 LGHNA, CDR2 YNFKEQ. This CDR3 has 14 amino acids. CDR3 residues: CASSQRDLLNEQFF. DNA for the CDR3: TGTGCCAGCAGCCAACGGGACCTTCTGAATGAGCAGTTCTTC.

The chain links TRBV6-1 to TRBJ2-1, with 14 nucleotides matching TRBD2. The germline gives CDR1 MNHNS, CDR2 SASEGT. The CDR3 contains 14 residues. The V segment lost 8 bases and the J segment 7 bases; nucleotides outside the gene matches: 4. CDR3 in DNA: TGTGCCAGCGGGACTAGCGGGAGTGCTAATGAGCAGTTCTTC. Its protein is CASGTSGSANEQFF.

This clonotype was counted only a few times. The chain links TRBV7-2 to TRBJ1-3, with 9 bases aligning to TRBD1. The CDR3 sequence is 16 residues long. V lost 4 bases to trimming and J lost 2 bases; unmatched junction nucleotides: 6. Per the germline V gene, CDR1 is SGHTA and CDR2 is FQGNSA. As DNA, the CDR3 is TGTGCCAGCAGCTCGAAACACAGGGGGCCTGGAAACACCATATATTTT. This gives the protein CASSSKHRGPGNTIYF.

This clonotype appeared a few times. The chain links TRBV24-1 to TRBJ2-5; 9 bases align to TRBD2. With 1 base clipped from V and 5 bases from J, the junction kept 7 bases outside the gene matches. The CDR3 sequence is 16 residues long. Germline loops: CDR1 KGHDR, CDR2 SFDVKD. The CDR3 here is CATSDLRAGGWETQYF. DNA for the CDR3: TGTGCCACCAGTGATTTACGAGCGGGAGGCTGGGAGACCCAGTACTTC.

The chain uses TRBV4-3 and TRBJ2-1; TRBD2 might be the D (5 bases). The CDR3 consists of 16 residues. V lost 2 bases, J lost 7 bases, and 18 bases lay in between. The V gene's germline CDR1 is LGHNA and CDR2 YSLEER. DNA of the CDR3: TGCGCCAGCAGCCAAAGATTCGTCGGGAATAGGAATGAGCAGTTCTTC. This translates into CASSQRFVGNRNEQFF.

This clonotype has just one count. This chain joins TRBV20-1 and TRBJ2-3; possible D gene TRBD2, 5 bases. Trimming removed 7 bases from V and 0 bases from J, with 17 bases in between. CDR3 size: 15 residues. Germline values: CDR1 DFQATT, CDR2 SNEGSKA (reference sequence). The CDR3 nucleotides are TGCAGTGAGGCGGCGCTAGCCAGCAGCACAGATACGCAGTATTTT. Translated: CSEAALASSTDTQYF.

The V and J genes are TRBV19 and TRBJ2-3; D is perhaps TRBD2 (6 bases). Trimming took 6 bases from V and 4 from J, leaving 20 bases between them. The CDR3 has 16 residues. The germline CDR1 and CDR2 sequences are LNHDA and SQIVND (reference sequence). The DNA of the CDR3 is TGTGCCAGTAGCCCAGATCGGGACTCCGATGCAGATACGCAGTATTTT. As protein: CASSPDRDSDADTQYF.

This clonotype has only a few counts. The V and J genes are TRBV7-9 and TRBJ1-4; TRBD1 aligns across 7 bases. The V gene's germline CDR1 is SEHNR and CDR2 FQNEAQ (reference sequence). This CDR3 is 14 amino acids long. Losses at the gene ends were 4 bases for V and 7 bases for J; bases not matched to a gene: 6. CDR3 protein: CASSSGQLSEKLFF. In DNA, the CDR3 is TGTGCCAGCAGCTCGGGACAGCTGAGTGAAAAACTGTTTTTT. Based on the CDR3 plus reference TRBV7-9 and TRBJ1-4, the full variable domain is DTGVSQNPRHKITKRGQNVTFRCDPISEHNRLYWYRQTLGQGPEFLTYFQNEAQLEKSRLLSDRFSAERPKGSFSTLEIQRTEQGDSAMYLCASSSGQLSEKLFFGSGTQLSVL.

J is TRBJ2-1 and V is TRBV24-1, with 11 bases that match TRBD2. Germline trimming cut 7 bases from V and 4 bases from J; bases unmatched to any gene: 8. The CDR3 runs to 16 residues. Germline V lookup: CDR1 KGHDR, CDR2 SFDVKD. CDR3 sequence: CATSGSGRGAYNEQFF. CDR3 nucleotides: TGTGCCACCAGCGGTAGCGGGAGGGGGGCATACAATGAGCAGTTCTTC.